Sequencing of this T cell receptor (beta chain) was carried out in a study of radiotherapy plus CTLA-4 blockade in lung cancer. The repertoire was sequenced with immunoSEQ multiplex PCR; TCRdb's copy has only in-frame clones and lacks some. This repertoire shows about 98,000 clones, approximately 85% found once; its top ten account for under 4%. Source: peripheral blood, taken from a patient treated with radiotherapy plus ipilimumab. The TCR sequence derives from a human donor with non-small cell lung cancer who had a partial response to radiotherapy plus ipilimumab.

The CDR3 DNA reads TGTGCCAGTAGTAGGTGGGGGGGCGCGAGCACCGGGGAGCTGTTTTTT. Protein product: CASSRWGGASTGELFF. This rearrangement joins TRBV19 to TRBJ2-2, with D maybe TRBD2 (7 bases). Germline V gene data show CDR1 as LNHDA and CDR2 as SQIVND (reference sequence). The CDR3 covers 16 residues. The germline V and J ends were trimmed by 4 bases and 4 bases, with 16 bases remaining between them.